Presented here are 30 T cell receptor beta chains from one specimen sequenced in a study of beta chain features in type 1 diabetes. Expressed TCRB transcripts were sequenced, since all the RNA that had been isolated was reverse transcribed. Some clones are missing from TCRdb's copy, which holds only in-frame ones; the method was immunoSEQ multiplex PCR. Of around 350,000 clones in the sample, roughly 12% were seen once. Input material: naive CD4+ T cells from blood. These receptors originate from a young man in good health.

CDR3 DNA sequence: TGTGCCAGCAGCGCCGGTAGCGGGACTCCAGATACGCAGTATTTT. This encodes CASSAGSGTPDTQYF. The V call is TRBV13, the J call TRBJ2-3; TRBD2 matches 8 bases. The CDR3 consists of 15 residues. Germline CDR1 reads PRHDT; CDR2 reads FYEKMQ (reference sequence). V shed 5 bases and J 4 bases; nucleotides not matched to a gene: 8.

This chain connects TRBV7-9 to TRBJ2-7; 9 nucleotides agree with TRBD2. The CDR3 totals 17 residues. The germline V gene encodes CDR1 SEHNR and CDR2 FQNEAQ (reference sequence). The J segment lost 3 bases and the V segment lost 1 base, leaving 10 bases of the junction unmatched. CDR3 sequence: CASSLVPLAGHNYEQYF. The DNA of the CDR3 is TGTGCCAGCAGCTTAGTTCCCCTAGCGGGACACAACTACGAGCAGTACTTC.

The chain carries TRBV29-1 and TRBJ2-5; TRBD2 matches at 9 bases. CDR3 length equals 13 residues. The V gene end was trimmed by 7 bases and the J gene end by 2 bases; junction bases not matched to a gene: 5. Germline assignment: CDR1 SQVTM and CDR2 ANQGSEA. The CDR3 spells CSAPGLAQETQYF. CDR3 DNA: TGCAGCGCCCCTGGACTAGCGCAAGAGACCCAGTACTTC.

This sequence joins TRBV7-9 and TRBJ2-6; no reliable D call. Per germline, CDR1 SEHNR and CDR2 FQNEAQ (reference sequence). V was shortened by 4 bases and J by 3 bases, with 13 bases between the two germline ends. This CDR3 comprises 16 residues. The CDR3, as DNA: TGTGCCAGCAGCTCCCCCCCGAGGTATGGGGCCAACGTCCTGACTTTC. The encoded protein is CASSSPPRYGANVLTF.

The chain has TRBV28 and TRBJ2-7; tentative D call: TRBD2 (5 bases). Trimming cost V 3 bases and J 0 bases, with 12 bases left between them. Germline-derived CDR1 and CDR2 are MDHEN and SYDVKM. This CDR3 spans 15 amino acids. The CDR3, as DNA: TGTGCCAGCAGTTTCCACGGGGTTCACTCCTACGAGCAGTACTTC. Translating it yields CASSFHGVHSYEQYF.

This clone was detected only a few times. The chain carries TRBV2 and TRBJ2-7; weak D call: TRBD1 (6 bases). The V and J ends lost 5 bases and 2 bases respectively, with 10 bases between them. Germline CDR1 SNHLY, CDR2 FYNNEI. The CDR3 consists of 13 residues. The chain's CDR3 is CASSRTVTYEQYF. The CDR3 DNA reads TGTGCCAGCAGTAGGACAGTCACCTACGAGCAGTACTTC.

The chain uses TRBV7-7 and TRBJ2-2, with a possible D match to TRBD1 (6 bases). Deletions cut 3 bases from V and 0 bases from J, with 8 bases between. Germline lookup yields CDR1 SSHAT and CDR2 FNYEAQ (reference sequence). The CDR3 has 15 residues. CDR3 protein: CASSLDRPNTGELFF. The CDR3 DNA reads TGTGCCAGCAGCTTGGACAGACCGAACACCGGGGAGCTGTTTTTT.

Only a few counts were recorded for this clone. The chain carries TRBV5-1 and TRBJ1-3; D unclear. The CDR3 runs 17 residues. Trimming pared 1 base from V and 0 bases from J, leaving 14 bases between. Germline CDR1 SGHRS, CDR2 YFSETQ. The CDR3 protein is CASSLFLASSSGNTIYF. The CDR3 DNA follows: TGCGCCAGCAGCTTGTTTTTAGCCAGCAGCTCTGGAAACACCATATATTTT.

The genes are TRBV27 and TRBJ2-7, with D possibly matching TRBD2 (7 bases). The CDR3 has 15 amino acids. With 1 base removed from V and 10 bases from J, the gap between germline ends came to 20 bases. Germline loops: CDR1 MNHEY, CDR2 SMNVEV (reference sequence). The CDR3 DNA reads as TGTGCCAGCAGTTTATACAGCGGGACAACTCGGTCCCAGTACTTC. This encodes CASSLYSGTTRSQYF.

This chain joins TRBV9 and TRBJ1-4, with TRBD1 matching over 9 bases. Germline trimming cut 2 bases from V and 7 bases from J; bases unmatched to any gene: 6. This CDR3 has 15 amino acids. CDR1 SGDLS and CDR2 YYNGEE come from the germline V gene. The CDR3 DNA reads TGTGCCAGCAGCGTGGGGGACAGGGTCGCTGAAAAACTGTTTTTT. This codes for CASSVGDRVAEKLFF.

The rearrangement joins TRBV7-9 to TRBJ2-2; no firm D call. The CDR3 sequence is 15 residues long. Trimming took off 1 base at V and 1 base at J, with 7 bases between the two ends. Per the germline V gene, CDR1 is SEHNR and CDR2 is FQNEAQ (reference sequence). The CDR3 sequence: CASSLVSGNTGELFF. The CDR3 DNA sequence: TGTGCCAGCAGCTTAGTGTCCGGGAACACCGGGGAGCTGTTTTTT.

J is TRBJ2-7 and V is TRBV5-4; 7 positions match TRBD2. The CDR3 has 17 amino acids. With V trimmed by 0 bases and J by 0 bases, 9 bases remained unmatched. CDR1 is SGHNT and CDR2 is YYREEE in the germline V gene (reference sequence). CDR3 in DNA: TGTGCCAGCAGCTTGGGGATTCTAGCGGCCGGCTCCTACGAGCAGTACTTC. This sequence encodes CASSLGILAAGSYEQYF.

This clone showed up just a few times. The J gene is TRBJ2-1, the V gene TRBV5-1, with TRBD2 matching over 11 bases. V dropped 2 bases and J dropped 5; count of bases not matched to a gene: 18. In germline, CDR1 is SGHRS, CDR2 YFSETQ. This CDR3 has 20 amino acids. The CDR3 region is CASSLGSLLAGGRAHNEQFF. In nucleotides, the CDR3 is TGCGCCAGCAGCTTAGGGTCCCTTCTAGCGGGGGGCCGGGCTCACAATGAGCAGTTCTTC.

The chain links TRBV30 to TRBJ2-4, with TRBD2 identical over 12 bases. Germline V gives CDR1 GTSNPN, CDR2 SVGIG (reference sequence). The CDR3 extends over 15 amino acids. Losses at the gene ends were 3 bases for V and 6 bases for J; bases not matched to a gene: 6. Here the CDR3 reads CAWRFKGLAGNIQYF. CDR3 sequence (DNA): TGTGCCTGGAGGTTTAAGGGACTAGCGGGAAACATTCAGTACTTC.

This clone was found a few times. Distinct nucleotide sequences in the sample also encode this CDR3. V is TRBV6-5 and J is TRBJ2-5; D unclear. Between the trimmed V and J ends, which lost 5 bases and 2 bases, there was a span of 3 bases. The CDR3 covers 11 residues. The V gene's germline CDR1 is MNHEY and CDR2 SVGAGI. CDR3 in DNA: TGTGCCAGCAGTCAACAAGAGACCCAGTACTTC. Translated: CASSQQETQYF.

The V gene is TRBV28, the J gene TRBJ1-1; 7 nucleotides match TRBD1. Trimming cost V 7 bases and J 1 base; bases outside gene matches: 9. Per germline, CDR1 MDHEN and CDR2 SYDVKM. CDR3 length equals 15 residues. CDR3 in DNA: TGTGCCAGCAAACCAATCGACAGGGAGAACACTGAAGCTTTCTTT. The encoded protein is CASKPIDRENTEAFF. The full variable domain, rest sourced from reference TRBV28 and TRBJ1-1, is DVKVTQSSRYLVKRTGEKVFLECVQDMDHENMFWYRQDPGLGLRLIYFSYDVKMKEKGDIPEGYSVSREKKERFSLILESASTNQTSMYLCASKPIDRENTEAFFGQGTRLTVV.

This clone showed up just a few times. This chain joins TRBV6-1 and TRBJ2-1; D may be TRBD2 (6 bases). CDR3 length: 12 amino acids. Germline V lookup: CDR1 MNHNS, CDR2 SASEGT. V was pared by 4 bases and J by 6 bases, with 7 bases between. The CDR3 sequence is CASSVTSNEQFF. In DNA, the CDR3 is TGTGCCAGCAGTGTGACTAGCAATGAGCAGTTCTTC.

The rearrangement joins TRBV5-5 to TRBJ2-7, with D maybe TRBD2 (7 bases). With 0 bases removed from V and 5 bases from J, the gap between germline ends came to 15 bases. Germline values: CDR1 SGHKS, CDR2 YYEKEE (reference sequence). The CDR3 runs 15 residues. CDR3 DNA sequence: TGTGCCAGCAGCTTGGTCATACAGGGAGGGCACGAGCAGTACTTC. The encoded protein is CASSLVIQGGHEQYF.

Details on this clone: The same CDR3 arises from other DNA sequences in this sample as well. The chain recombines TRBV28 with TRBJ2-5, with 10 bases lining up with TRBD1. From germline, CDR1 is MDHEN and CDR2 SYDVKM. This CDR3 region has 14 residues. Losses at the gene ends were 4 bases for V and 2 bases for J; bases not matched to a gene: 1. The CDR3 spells CASSSGQGQETQYF. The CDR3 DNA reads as TGTGCCAGCAGTTCGGGACAGGGGCAAGAGACCCAGTACTTC.

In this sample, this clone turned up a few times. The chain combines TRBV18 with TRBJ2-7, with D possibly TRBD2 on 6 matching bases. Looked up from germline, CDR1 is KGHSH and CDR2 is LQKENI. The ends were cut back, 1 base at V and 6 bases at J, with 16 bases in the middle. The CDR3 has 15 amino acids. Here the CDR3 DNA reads TGTGCCAGCTCACCACAGGCTGGGACTGGTGGCGAGCAGTACTTC. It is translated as CASSPQAGTGGEQYF.

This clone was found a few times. The CDR3 DNA reads TGTGCCAGCAGCCCCCGGACAGGGGGTGGATTCACTGAAGCTTTCTTT. Translating it yields CASSPRTGGGFTEAFF. The chain recombines TRBV4-2 with TRBJ1-1, with 10 bases matching TRBD1. V was clipped by 4 bases and J by 4 bases; unmatched bases: 9. Germline CDR1 and CDR2: LGHNA and YNFKEQ. This CDR3 has 16 amino acids.

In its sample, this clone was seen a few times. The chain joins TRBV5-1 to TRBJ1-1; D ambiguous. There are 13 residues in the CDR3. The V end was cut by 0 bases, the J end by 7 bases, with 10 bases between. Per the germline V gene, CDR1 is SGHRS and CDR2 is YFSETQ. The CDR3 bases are TGCGCCAGCAGCTTGGGGTGGACTGATGAAGCTTTCTTT. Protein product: CASSLGWTDEAFF. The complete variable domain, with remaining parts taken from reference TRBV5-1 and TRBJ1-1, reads KAGVTQTPRYLIKTRGQQVTLSCSPISGHRSVSWYQQTPGQGLQFLFEYFSETQRNKGNFPGRFSGRQFSNSRSEMNVSTLELGDSALYLCASSLGWTDEAFFGQGTRLTVV.

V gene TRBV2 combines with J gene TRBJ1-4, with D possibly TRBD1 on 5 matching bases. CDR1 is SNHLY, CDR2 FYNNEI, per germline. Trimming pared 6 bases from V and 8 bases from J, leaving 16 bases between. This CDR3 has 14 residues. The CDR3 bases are TGTGCCAGCAGATGGGACGGCGGGAGAGAAAAACTGTTTTTT. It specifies CASRWDGGREKLFF.

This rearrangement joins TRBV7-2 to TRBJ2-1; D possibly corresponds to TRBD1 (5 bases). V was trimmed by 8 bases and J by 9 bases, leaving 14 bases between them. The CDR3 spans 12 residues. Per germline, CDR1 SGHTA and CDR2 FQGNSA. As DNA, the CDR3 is TGTGCCAGCCATGGGGCCGGTGTTGAGCAGTTCTTC. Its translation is CASHGAGVEQFF.

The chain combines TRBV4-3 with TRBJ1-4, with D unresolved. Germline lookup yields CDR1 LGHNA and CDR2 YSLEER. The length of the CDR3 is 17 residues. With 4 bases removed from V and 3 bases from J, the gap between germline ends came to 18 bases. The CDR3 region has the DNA TGCGCCAGCAGCCCTCGATCAGAAGGGAGGGCTAATGAAAAACTGTTTTTT. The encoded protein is CASSPRSEGRANEKLFF.

The chain's CDR3 is CASSSAGQGSGEQYF. The DNA for the CDR3 is TGTGCCAGCAGTTCCGCCGGACAGGGGTCGGGAGAGCAGTACTTC. The chain employs TRBV28 and TRBJ2-7; TRBD1 aligns across 9 bases. Germline CDR1 reads MDHEN; CDR2 reads SYDVKM. The CDR3 sequence is 15 residues long. V was pared by 4 bases and J by 7 bases, with 11 bases of the junction left unmatched.

CDR3 sequence reads: CASSLTSGAYNEQFF. The CDR3 coding sequence is TGTGCCAGCAGTTTGACTAGCGGGGCCTACAATGAGCAGTTCTTC. This chain uses TRBV28 with TRBJ2-1, with 11 bases that match TRBD2. The V gene's germline CDR1 is MDHEN and CDR2 SYDVKM. This CDR3 is 15 amino acids long. The ends lost 3 bases at V and 2 bases at J; junction bases unmatched: 0.

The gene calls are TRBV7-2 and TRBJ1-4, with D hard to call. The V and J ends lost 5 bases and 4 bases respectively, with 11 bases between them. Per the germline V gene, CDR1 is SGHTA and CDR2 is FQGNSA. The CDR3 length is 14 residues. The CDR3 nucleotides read TGTGCCAGCAGCCCACAGCCTCGTAATGAAAAACTGTTTTTT. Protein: CASSPQPRNEKLFF.

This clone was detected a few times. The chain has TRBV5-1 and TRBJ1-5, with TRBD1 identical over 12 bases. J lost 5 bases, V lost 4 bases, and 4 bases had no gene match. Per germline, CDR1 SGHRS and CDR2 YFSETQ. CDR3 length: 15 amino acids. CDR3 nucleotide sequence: TGCGCCAGCAGCCCGGGGACAGGGGGCTATCAGCCCCAGCATTTT. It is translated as CASSPGTGGYQPQHF.

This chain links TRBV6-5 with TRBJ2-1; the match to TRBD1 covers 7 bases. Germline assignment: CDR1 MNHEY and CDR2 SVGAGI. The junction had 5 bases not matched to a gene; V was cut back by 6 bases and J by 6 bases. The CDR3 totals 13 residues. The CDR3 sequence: CASSIQGFNEQFF. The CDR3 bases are TGTGCCAGCAGCATACAGGGGTTCAATGAGCAGTTCTTC.